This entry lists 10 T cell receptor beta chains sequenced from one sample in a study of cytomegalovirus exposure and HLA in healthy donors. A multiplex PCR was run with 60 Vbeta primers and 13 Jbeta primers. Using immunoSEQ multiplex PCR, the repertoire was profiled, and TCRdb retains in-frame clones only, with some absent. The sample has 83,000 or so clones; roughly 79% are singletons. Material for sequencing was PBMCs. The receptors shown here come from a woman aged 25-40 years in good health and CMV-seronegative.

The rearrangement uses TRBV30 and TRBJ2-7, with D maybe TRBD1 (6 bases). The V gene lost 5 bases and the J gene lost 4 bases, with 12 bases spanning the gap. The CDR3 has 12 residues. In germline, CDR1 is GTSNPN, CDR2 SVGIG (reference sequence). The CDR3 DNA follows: TGTGCCTGGGGGACATCTAATTACGAGCAGTACTTC. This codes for CAWGTSNYEQYF.

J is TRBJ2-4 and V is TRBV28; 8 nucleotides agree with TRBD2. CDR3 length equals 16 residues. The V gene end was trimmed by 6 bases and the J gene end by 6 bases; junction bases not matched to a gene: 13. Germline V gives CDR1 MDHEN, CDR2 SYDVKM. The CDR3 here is CASRPLAVLSRNIQYF. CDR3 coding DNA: TGTGCCAGCAGGCCACTAGCGGTGCTGTCCCGAAACATTCAGTACTTC.

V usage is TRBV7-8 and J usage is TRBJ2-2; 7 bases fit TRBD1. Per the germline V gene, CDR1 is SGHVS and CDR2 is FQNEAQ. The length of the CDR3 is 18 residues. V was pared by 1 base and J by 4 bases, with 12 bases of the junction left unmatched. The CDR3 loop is CASSLEPGQLFSTGELFF. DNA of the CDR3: TGTGCCAGCAGCTTAGAGCCGGGACAGCTATTTTCCACCGGGGAGCTGTTTTTT.

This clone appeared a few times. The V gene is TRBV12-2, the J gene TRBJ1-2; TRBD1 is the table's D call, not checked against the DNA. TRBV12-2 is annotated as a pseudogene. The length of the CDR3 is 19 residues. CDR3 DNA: TGTGCAAGTCGCTTAGTTCGTCCGGGGACAGGGGACCCAAACTATGGCTACACCTTC. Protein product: CASRLVRPGTGDPNYGYTF.

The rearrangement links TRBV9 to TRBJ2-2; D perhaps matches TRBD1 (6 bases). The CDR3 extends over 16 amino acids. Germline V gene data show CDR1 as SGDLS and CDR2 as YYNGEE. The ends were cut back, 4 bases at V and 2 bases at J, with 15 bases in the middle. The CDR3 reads CASSTGSGHNTGELFF. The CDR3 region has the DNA TGTGCCAGCAGCACAGGTTCGGGACACAACACCGGGGAGCTGTTTTTT.

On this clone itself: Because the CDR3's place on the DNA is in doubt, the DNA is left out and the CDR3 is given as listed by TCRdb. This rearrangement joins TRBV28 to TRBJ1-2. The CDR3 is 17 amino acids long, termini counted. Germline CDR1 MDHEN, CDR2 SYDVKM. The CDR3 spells CASSLGTGGTVNYGYTF.

The CDR3 DNA follows: TGTGCCAGCAGTACAACTAGCACCGGGGAGCTGTTTTTT. Protein sequence: CASSTTSTGELFF. The V call is TRBV6-6, the J call TRBJ2-2, with D possibly matching TRBD2 (5 bases). The V end was cut by 5 bases, the J end by 4 bases, with 8 bases between. The CDR3 totals 13 residues. Germline V lookup: CDR1 MNHNY, CDR2 SVGAGI (reference sequence).

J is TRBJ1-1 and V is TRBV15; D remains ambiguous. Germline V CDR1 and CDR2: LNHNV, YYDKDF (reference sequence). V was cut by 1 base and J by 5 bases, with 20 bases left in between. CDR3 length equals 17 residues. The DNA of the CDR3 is TGTGCCACCAGCAGAGTCGGAGGGCAGGTTTTGCGGACTGAAGCTTTCTTT. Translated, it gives CATSRVGGQVLRTEAFF.

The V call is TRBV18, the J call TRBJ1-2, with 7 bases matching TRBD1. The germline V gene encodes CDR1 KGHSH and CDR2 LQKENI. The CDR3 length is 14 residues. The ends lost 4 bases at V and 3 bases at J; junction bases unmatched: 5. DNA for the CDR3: TGTGCCAGCTCACAAAACAGGGGCGACTATGGCTACACCTTC. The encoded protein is CASSQNRGDYGYTF.

The CDR3, as DNA: TGCGCCAGCAGCCAAGATACTAGCGGGAGTCAGGCAGATACGCAGTATTTT. Its protein is CASSQDTSGSQADTQYF. The chain joins TRBV4-1 to TRBJ2-3; 11 bases line up with TRBD2. CDR1 and CDR2 from the germline V gene are MGHRA and YSYEKL. This CDR3 is built from 17 residues. V gave up 0 bases and J gave up 4 bases; unmatched junction bases: 6.